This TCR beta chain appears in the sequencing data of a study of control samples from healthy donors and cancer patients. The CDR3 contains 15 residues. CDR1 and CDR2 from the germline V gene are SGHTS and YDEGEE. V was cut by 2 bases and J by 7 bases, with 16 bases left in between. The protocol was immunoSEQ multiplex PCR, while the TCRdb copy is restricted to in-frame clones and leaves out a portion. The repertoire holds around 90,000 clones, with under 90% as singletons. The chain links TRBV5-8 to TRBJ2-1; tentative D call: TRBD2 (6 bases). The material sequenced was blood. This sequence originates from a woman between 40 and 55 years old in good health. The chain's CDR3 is CASSFGGEIGNEQFF. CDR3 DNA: TGTGCCAGCAGCTTCGGCGGGGAGATAGGGAATGAGCAGTTCTTC.